Given below is one T cell receptor beta chain in context. This clone's antigen is unknown. There are no base qualities to consult, and no much larger clone falls within one base. These data belong to a study of CD4 T cells in relation to SARS-CoV-2 and coronaviruses (dated by TCRdb to about 2021). Looking at the study overall: The ViraFEST assay cultured PBMCs with antigen for under 11 days, then sequenced TCR beta CDR3s to find antigen-specific clonal expansions. HLA restriction was mapped for shared crossreactive spike epitopes using patient-derived lymphoblastoid cell lines. Of the roughly twelve convalescent patients, 8 were male and 4 were female, and two of the subjects were Hispanic. Memory CD4+ T cell crossreactivity between SARS-CoV-2 and common cold coronavirus spike proteins was assessed at the TCR clonotype level in the study. The Adaptive Biotechnologies TCR-sequencing kit was used for samples from a few pre-COVID donors and for the naive versus memory experiments, whereas the other data were Illumina-based. The full convalescent cohort of some 11 patients had a median age of approximately 35 years, ranging from roughly 20 to 72 years. Expansion assays from other donors in the study were sequenced with a different, Illumina-based TCR-beta assay. Broader findings and caveats from the paper: Crossreactive clones showed significantly weaker SARS-CoV-2-driven expansion than monoreactive clones, consistent with antigenic imprinting. Small numbers of patients and of tested TCRs were a limitation of the study. Memory CD4+ clonotypes crossrecognizing SARS-CoV-2 and at least one common cold coronavirus spike were found in approximately 60% of donors. No donor contributed both pre-pandemic and post-infection samples, which limited tracing the source of pre-existing responses. Crossreactivity analysis centred on spike protein, so crossreactivity against other viral proteins was not assessed. Sequencing of naive versus memory cells indicated that the assay detects memory recall responses, not primary responses primed during culture.

CEF-cultured naive and memory CD4+ T cell DNA received survey-level immunoSEQ TCR-beta sequencing. The published analysis was carried out like this. Preprocessing removed nonproductive sequences and CDR3s not starting with C, not ending with F or W, or shorter than 7 amino acids. The MANAFEST web app identified antigen-specific clonotypes based on expansion compared with the reference and other culture wells. A clone was considered positive if the clone showed significant expansion compared with the reference culture in 2 of 3 replicate wells at an FDR below 0.05. A further requirement for positive clones was significant expansion compared with all other tandem wells, along with an odds ratio above 5. Cultured and uncultured naive and memory CD4+ repertoires were searched for previously identified spike- and CEF-reactive CDR3s. Pairwise Levenshtein distance, computed with the stringdist R package after three terminal residues were trimmed from each end, was used as the measure of CDR3 homology. What TCRdb holds here is the immuneACCESS table cut down to in-frame rearrangements. Part of the clones is not present; checked against another copy, under half of the missing clones reflect an unresolved V gene, and the others are unexplained. That table is the source of V, J and clone size, and D and trimming were worked out from the DNA. A total of tens of thousands of clones appear in this sample, around 80% of them only once. Clones ranked in the top ten supply 2.8% of the sample.

Naive and memory CD4+ T cells were separated from cryopreserved PBMCs by first enriching for CD4 and then performing EasySep naive CD4+ T cell enrichment. Sorted naive or memory CD4+ T cells (roughly 98,000) were grown at a 1:1 ratio with T cell-depleted PBMCs and CEF peptides for 10 days. Triplicate replicate wells were generally used for each peptide culture condition. Ficoll-Paque PLUS gradient centrifugation was used to isolate PBMCs from either whole blood or leukapheresis product. PBMCs were either cryopreserved at -140°C or used fresh in the expansion assay. The QIAamp Micro DNA Kit was used to extract genomic DNA from the CD4+ T cells. Compared with germline, V lacks 5 bases and J lacks 4 bases; bases without a gene match: 11. The CDR3 covers 17 residues, taking in both the cysteine and the phenylalanine. Just CDR3 DNA is preserved here, 51 bases in frame from base 1. The germline V gene (reference sequence) gives CDR1 as SGHNT and CDR2 as YYREEE.

What was sequenced was memory CD4+ T cells from PBMCs, cultured in vitro. This specimen's cell subset or site label, interpreted: memory (non-naive) CD4+ T cells. The chain couples TRBV5-4 to TRBJ2-7; 14 junctional bases match TRBD2. The clonotype was recovered from an adult with COVID-19. This receptor has the CDR3 CASSPGTSGSLEYEQYF. The DNA sequence is given as TGTGCCAGCAGTCCCGGGACTAGCGGGAGTCTCGAGTACGAGCAGTACTTC.